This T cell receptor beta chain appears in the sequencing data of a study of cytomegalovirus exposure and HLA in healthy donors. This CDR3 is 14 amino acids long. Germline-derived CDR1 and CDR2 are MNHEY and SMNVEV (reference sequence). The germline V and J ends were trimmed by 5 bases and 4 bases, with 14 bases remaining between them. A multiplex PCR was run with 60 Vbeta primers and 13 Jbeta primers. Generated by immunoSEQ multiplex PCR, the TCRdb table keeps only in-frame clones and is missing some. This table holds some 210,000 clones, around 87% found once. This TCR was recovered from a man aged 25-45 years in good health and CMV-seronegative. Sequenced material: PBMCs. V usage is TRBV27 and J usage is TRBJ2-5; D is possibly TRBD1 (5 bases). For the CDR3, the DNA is TGTGCCAGCAGTCCGACAGCCCCCCCAGAGACCCAGTACTTC. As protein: CASSPTAPPETQYF.